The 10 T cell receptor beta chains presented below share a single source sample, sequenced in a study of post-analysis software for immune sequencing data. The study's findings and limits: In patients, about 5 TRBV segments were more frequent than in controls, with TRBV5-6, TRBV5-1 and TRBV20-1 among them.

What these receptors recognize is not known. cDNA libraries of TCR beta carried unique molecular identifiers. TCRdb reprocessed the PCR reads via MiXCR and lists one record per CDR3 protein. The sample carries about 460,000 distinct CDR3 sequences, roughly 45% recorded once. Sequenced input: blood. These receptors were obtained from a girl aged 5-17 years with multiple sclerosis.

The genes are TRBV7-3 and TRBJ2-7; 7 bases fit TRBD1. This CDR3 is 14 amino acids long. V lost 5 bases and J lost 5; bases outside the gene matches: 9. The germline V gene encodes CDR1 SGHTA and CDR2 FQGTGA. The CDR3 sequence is CASSLSTTGDEQYF. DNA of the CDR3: TGTGCCAGCAGCCTAAGCACCACAGGGGACGAGCAGTACTTC.

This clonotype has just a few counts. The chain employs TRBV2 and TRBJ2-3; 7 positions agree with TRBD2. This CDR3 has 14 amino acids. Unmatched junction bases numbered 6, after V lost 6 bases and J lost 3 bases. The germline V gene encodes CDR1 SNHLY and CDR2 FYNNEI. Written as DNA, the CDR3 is TGTGCCAGCAGACAAAGCGGGAAGACAGATACGCAGTATTTT. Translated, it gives CASRQSGKTDTQYF.

CDR3: CASRGAGGRSYEQYF. For the CDR3, the DNA is TGTGCCAGCAGAGGAGCGGGAGGGCGCTCCTACGAGCAGTACTTC. The V and J genes are TRBV6-2 or TRBV6-3 and TRBJ2-7, with 10 bases identical to TRBD2. The CDR3 length is 15 residues. The J segment lost 0 bases and the V segment lost 6 bases, leaving 5 bases of the junction unmatched. CDR1 and CDR2 from the germline V gene are MNHEY and SVGEGT.

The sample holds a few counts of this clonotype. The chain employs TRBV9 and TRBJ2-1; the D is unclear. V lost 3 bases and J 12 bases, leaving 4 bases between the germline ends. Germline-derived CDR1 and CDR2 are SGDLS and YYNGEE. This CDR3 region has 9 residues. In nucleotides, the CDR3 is TGTGCCAGCAGCGGACTGCAGTTCTTC. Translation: CASSGLQFF.

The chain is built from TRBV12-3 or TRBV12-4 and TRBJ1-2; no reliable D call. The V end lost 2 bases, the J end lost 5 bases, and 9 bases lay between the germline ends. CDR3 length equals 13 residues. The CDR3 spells CASSLTGEYGYTF. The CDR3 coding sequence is TGTGCCAGCAGTTTAACTGGGGAGTATGGCTACACCTTC.

CDR3 amino acids: CASSDPNSGPNTEAFF. CDR3 DNA: TGTGCCAGTAGCGATCCCAACTCAGGGCCGAACACTGAAGCTTTCTTT. J is TRBJ1-1 and V is TRBV19; D may be TRBD1 (5 bases). CDR1 and CDR2 from the germline V gene are LNHDA and SQIVND (reference sequence). The CDR3 sequence is 16 residues long. With 6 bases removed from V and 1 base from J, the gap between germline ends came to 18 bases.

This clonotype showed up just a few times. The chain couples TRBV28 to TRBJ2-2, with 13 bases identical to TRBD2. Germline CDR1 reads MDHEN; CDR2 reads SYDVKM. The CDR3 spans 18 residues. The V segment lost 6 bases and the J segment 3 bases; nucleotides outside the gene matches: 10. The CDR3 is CASRGLTSGRADTGELFF. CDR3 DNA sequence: TGTGCCAGCAGGGGCCTAACTAGCGGGAGGGCCGACACCGGGGAGCTGTTTTTT.

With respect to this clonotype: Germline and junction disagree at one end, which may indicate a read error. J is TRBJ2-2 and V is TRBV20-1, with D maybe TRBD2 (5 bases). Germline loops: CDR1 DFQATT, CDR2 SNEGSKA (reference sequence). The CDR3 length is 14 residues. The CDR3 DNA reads TGCAGTGCTAGAGCGGGTGCGAACACCGGGGAGCGGTTTTTT. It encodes CSARAGANTGERFF.

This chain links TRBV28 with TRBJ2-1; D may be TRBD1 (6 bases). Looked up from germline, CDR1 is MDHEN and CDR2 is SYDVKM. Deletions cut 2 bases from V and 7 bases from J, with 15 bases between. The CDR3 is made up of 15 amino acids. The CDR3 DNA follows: TGTGCCAGCAGTTTACCCAGGGGATTTAGGAATGAGCAGTTCTTC. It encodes CASSLPRGFRNEQFF.

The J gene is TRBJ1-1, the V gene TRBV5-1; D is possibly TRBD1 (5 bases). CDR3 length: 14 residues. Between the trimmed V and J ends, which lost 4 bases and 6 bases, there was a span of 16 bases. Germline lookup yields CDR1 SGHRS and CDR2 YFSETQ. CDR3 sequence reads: CASSPFGAVAEAFF. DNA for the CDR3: TGCGCCAGCAGCCCGTTCGGGGCGGTGGCTGAAGCTTTCTTT.